Listed here are 25 T cell receptor beta chains from one sample, sequenced in a study of T cells in Graves' hyperthyroidism and ophthalmopathy. What was amplified from RNA transcripts were TCR beta CDR3 regions. The HTBI primer set drove a first-round RT-PCR of the TCR CDR3. A single record per CDR3 protein comes from TCRdb applying MiXCR to the multiplex PCR reads. The sample has about 540,000 distinct CDR3 sequences, just over 45% seen once. Source material: peripheral blood or thyroid tissue (not recorded which). The receptors here all came from a woman in her late teens or twenties with Graves' hyperthyroidism.

The rearrangement links TRBV9 to TRBJ2-6; D is unresolved. V lost 4 bases to trimming and J lost 15 bases, with 11 bases between them. Looked up from germline, CDR1 is SGDLS and CDR2 is YYNGEE. This CDR3 contains 11 residues. The CDR3 loop reads CASSPLGPLTF. The CDR3 DNA follows: TGTGCCAGCAGCCCCCTTGGGCCCCTGACTTTC.

The chain combines TRBV5-1 with TRBJ2-7, with 7 bases that match TRBD2. The germline CDR1 and CDR2 sequences are SGHRS and YFSETQ. J lost 0 bases, V lost 7 bases, and 4 bases had no gene match. The CDR3 consists of 13 residues. CDR3 nucleotide sequence: TGCGCCAGCGGGCTAGCGGCCTCCTACGAGCAGTACTTC. It yields the protein CASGLAASYEQYF.

The genes are TRBV24-1 and TRBJ1-5; D unresolved. The CDR3 covers 16 residues. Trimming cost V 7 bases and J 0 bases, with 15 bases left between them. Germline CDR1 and CDR2: KGHDR and SFDVKD. The CDR3, as DNA: TGTGCCACCAGCAGTACGGAGCGATATAGCAATCAGCCCCAGCATTTT. Protein sequence: CATSSTERYSNQPQHF.

This chain uses TRBV20-1 with TRBJ1-1, with unresolved D. There are 11 residues in the CDR3. Looked up from germline, CDR1 is DFQATT and CDR2 is SNEGSKA (reference sequence). V was shortened by 6 bases and J by 2 bases, with 7 bases between the two germline ends. The CDR3 DNA follows: TGCAGTGCGTGGTTAAACACTGAAGCTTTCTTT. Translation gives CSAWLNTEAFF.

This chain links TRBV7-9 with TRBJ2-5, with a tentative D call TRBD1 (6 bases). V gave up 5 bases and J gave up 0 bases, with 13 bases separating them. Germline loops: CDR1 SEHNR, CDR2 FQNEAQ (reference sequence). The CDR3 runs to 15 residues. Here the CDR3 reads CASSVGTGYQETQYF. In DNA, the CDR3 is TGTGCCAGCAGCGTCGGAACAGGGTACCAAGAGACCCAGTACTTC.

This rearrangement joins TRBV7-9 to TRBJ2-7, with 12 positions matching TRBD2. This CDR3 contains 18 residues. V lost 3 bases to trimming and J lost 6 bases; unmatched junction nucleotides: 15. Germline CDR1 SEHNR, CDR2 FQNEAQ (reference sequence). The CDR3 coding sequence is TGTGCCAGCAGCTTGTCTATTCTGACTAGCGGGAGCGGTGGCGAGCAGTACTTC. Amino acids: CASSLSILTSGSGGEQYF.

V and J are TRBV20-1 and TRBJ1-2; no firm D call. This CDR3 has 12 amino acids. In germline, CDR1 is DFQATT, CDR2 SNEGSKA (reference sequence). The ends were cut back, 0 bases at V and 2 bases at J, with 4 bases in the middle. The CDR3 loop is CSAREGNYGYTF. CDR3 coding DNA: TGCAGTGCTAGAGAGGGAAACTATGGCTACACCTTC.

The V gene is TRBV10-3, the J gene TRBJ2-7; 13 bases agree with TRBD2. The V and J ends lost 6 bases and 1 base, in that order; junction bases with no gene match: 15. Germline V lookup: CDR1 ENHRY, CDR2 SYGVKD. The CDR3 runs to 19 residues. The DNA for the CDR3 is TGTGCCATCAGCGAGCCGGGACTAGCGGGAAGGGCAGGTTCCTACGAGCAGTACTTC. This gives the protein CAISEPGLAGRAGSYEQYF.

This clonotype has at least ten counts. The rearrangement links TRBV7-2 to TRBJ1-2, with a possible D match to TRBD1 (5 bases). This CDR3 spans 14 amino acids. Germline V gene data show CDR1 as SGHTA and CDR2 as FQGNSA. V shed 5 bases and J shed 6 bases, with 16 bases lying between them. The CDR3 loop is CASSVHRDGNGYTF. The CDR3 nucleotides read TGTGCCAGCAGCGTCCACCGGGACGGAAATGGCTACACCTTC.

The chain combines TRBV25-1 with TRBJ1-2, with D uncertain. Germline CDR1 is MGHDK and CDR2 is SYGVNS. Trimming shortened V by 6 bases and J by 0 bases, and 14 bases separated the two germline ends. This CDR3 has 15 amino acids. CDR3: CASSQSNAPNYGYTF. Written as DNA, the CDR3 is TGTGCCAGCAGCCAGTCTAACGCGCCTAACTATGGCTACACCTTC.

The chain uses TRBV15 and TRBJ2-6; no reliable D call. Per the germline V gene, CDR1 is LNHNV and CDR2 is YYDKDF (reference sequence). The CDR3 spans 16 residues. Trimming cost V 0 bases and J 3 bases, with 9 bases left between them. CDR3 sequence: CATSRDSRSGANVLTF. The CDR3 bases are TGTGCCACCAGCAGAGATAGCAGGAGTGGGGCCAACGTCCTGACTTTC. Filled out from reference TRBV15 and TRBJ2-6, the complete variable domain reads DAMVIQNPRYQVTQFGKPVTLSCSQTLNHNVMYWYQQKSSQAPKLLFHYYDKDFNNEADTPDNFQSRRPNTSFCFLDIRSPGLGDTAMYLCATSRDSRSGANVLTFGAGSRLTVL.

In this sample, this clonotype turned up a few times. J is TRBJ1-1 and V is TRBV5-1; weak D call: TRBD1 (5 bases). Deletions cut 4 bases from V and 1 base from J, with 11 bases between. This CDR3 is built from 14 residues. CDR1 is SGHRS, CDR2 YFSETQ, per germline. Written as DNA, the CDR3 is TGCGCCAGCAGCACCGGGACCTCGAACACTGAAGCTTTCTTT. It encodes CASSTGTSNTEAFF. Filled out from reference TRBV5-1 and TRBJ1-1, the complete variable domain reads KAGVTQTPRYLIKTRGQQVTLSCSPISGHRSVSWYQQTPGQGLQFLFEYFSETQRNKGNFPGRFSGRQFSNSRSEMNVSTLELGDSALYLCASSTGTSNTEAFFGQGTRLTVV.

Note on this clonotype: A much larger clone differs by one base, so this may be a read error. The CDR3, as DNA: TGTGCCAGCAGCTTCGTCACCGGGGAGCTGTTTTTT. Translation gives CASSFVTGELFF. J is TRBJ2-2 and V is TRBV28, with D unclear. V shed 6 bases and J shed 4 bases, with 6 bases lying between them. The length of the CDR3 is 12 residues. Germline assignment: CDR1 MDHEN and CDR2 SYDVKM.

This clonotype was picked up one time. This CDR3 is CASSSPGTGKTDSPLHF. CDR3 in DNA: TGTGCCAGCAGTAGCCCCGGGACAGGGAAAACAGATTCACCCCTCCACTTT. The chain has TRBV2 and TRBJ1-6, with TRBD1 matching over 9 bases. Germline V gene lookup returns CDR1 SNHLY and CDR2 FYNNEI. V was clipped by 5 bases and J by 8 bases; unmatched bases: 13. This CDR3 has 17 amino acids.

The chain is built from TRBV20-1 and TRBJ2-5; 10 nucleotides align to TRBD2. From germline, CDR1 is DFQATT and CDR2 SNEGSKA (reference sequence). The CDR3 is 16 amino acids. With V trimmed by 0 bases and J by 4 bases, 8 bases remained unmatched. The CDR3 DNA is TGCAGTGCTAGAGATCGGGCTAGCGGGAGCCTAGAGACCCAGTACTTC. This translates into CSARDRASGSLETQYF.

This rearrangement joins TRBV20-1 to TRBJ2-7; 9 bases match TRBD2. The CDR3 covers 15 residues. V trimming: 0 bases; J trimming: 4 bases; junction bases outside the gene matches: 7. The germline gives CDR1 DFQATT, CDR2 SNEGSKA (reference sequence). Written as DNA, the CDR3 is TGCAGTGCTAGAGATGGGCGTAGCGGGAGTTACGAGCAGTACTTC. Amino acids: CSARDGRSGSYEQYF.

This clonotype has only a few counts. The rearrangement uses TRBV7-3 and TRBJ1-2; D not resolved. The V gene's germline CDR1 is SGHTA and CDR2 FQGTGA. Trimming removed 7 bases at V and 6 bases at J, with 9 bases between. The CDR3 covers 11 residues. The CDR3 sequence: CASTDGNGYTF. Here the CDR3 DNA reads TGTGCCAGCACCGACGGGAATGGCTACACCTTC. Combining the CDR3 with reference TRBV7-3 and TRBJ1-2 gives the whole variable domain GAGVSQTPSNKVTEKGKYVELRCDPISGHTALYWYRQSLGQGPEFLIYFQGTGAADDSGLPNDRFFAVRPEGSVSTLKIQRTERGDSAVYLCASTDGNGYTFGSGTRLTVV.

This clonotype was recorded at least ten times. The chain couples TRBV29-1 to TRBJ2-7; 11 positions agree with TRBD1. CDR1 SQVTM and CDR2 ANQGSEA come from the germline V gene. The CDR3 is made up of 13 amino acids. The J segment lost 7 bases and the V segment lost 5 bases, leaving 7 bases of the junction unmatched. This CDR3 reads CSVMDRGRWEQYF. DNA for the CDR3: TGCAGCGTTATGGACAGGGGGCGTTGGGAGCAGTACTTC.

A note on this clonotype: A clone one base away is much larger, so this may be a read error. The rearrangement uses TRBV7-9 and TRBJ2-7; D gene unclear. Germline V lookup: CDR1 SEHNR, CDR2 FQNEAQ (reference sequence). The CDR3 has 12 amino acids. CDR3 nucleotide sequence: TGTGCCTGCAGCTTATGGGCTTACGAGCAGTACTTC. Translating gives CACSLWAYEQYF. The whole variable domain, filled in from reference TRBV7-9 and TRBJ2-7, reads DTGVSQNPRHKITKRGQNVTFRCDPISEHNRLYWYRQTLGQGPEFLTYFQNEAQLEKSRLLSDRFSAERPKGSFSTLEIQRTEQGDSAMYLCACSLWAYEQYFGPGTRLTVT.

The V gene is TRBV24-1, the J gene TRBJ2-2, with a weak D call TRBD1 (6 bases). Germline-derived CDR1 and CDR2 are KGHDR and SFDVKD. This CDR3 is 15 amino acids long. The V end was cut by 4 bases, the J end by 5 bases, with 13 bases between. CDR3 sequence reads: CATSDQGPGTGELFF. The CDR3 region has the DNA TGTGCCACCAGTGACCAGGGGCCGGGGACCGGGGAGCTGTTTTTT.

The rearrangement uses TRBV24-1 and TRBJ1-4, with D unclear. Germline loops: CDR1 KGHDR, CDR2 SFDVKD. The CDR3 runs 10 residues. The V gene lost 12 bases and the J gene lost 8 bases, with 9 bases spanning the gap. The CDR3 DNA reads TGTGCCCCCCACGAGGAAAAACTGTTTTTT. Translation gives CAPHEEKLFF.

The table lists this clonotype with many counts. The chain combines TRBV7-8 with TRBJ1-5; D perhaps matches TRBD1 (5 bases). Germline V lookup: CDR1 SGHVS, CDR2 FQNEAQ. The CDR3 has 15 amino acids. Deletions cut 4 bases from V and 6 bases from J, with 16 bases between. Here the CDR3 reads CASSSDPGLSQPQHF. Here the CDR3 DNA reads TGTGCCAGCAGCTCCGATCCAGGGTTAAGTCAGCCCCAGCATTTT. The full variable domain, rest sourced from reference TRBV7-8 and TRBJ1-5, is GAGVSQSPRYKVAKRGQDVALRCDPISGHVSLFWYQQALGQGPEFLTYFQNEAQLDKSGLPSDRFFAERPEGSVSTLKIQRTQQEDSAVYLCASSSDPGLSQPQHFGDGTRLSIL.

Regarding this clonotype: Without the conserved terminal phenylalanine or tryptophan, this CDR3 likely stems from a read error. The chain is built from TRBV19 and TRBJ1-1, with D uncertain. V gave up 6 bases and J gave up 3 bases, with 14 bases separating them. In germline, CDR1 is LNHDA, CDR2 SQIVND (reference sequence). This CDR3 spans 14 amino acids. The CDR3 coding sequence is TGTGCCAGTAGGGACGGTGAGTACGACACTGAAGCTTTCCTT. This gives the protein CASRDGEYDTEAFL.

This clonotype was recorded a few times. Here the CDR3 reads CASSQASGNGYTF. In nucleotides, the CDR3 is TGTGCCAGCAGCCAAGCTTCGGGGAATGGCTACACCTTC. The chain has TRBV7-9 and TRBJ1-2; D remains ambiguous. This CDR3 has 13 residues. The germline V gene encodes CDR1 SEHNR and CDR2 FQNEAQ (reference sequence). Trimming removed 5 bases at V and 6 bases at J, with 13 bases between.

The chain has TRBV15 and TRBJ1-6; D perhaps matches TRBD1 (5 bases). The CDR3 length is 15 residues. V gave up 5 bases and J gave up 8 bases, with 16 bases separating them. Germline CDR1 LNHNV, CDR2 YYDKDF (reference sequence). The CDR3 coding sequence is TGTGCCACCAGCCAGAGGACGGGGGTTGATTCACCCCTCCACTTT. Its protein is CATSQRTGVDSPLHF. Looking up the rest from reference TRBV15 and TRBJ1-6 gives the full variable domain: DAMVIQNPRYQVTQFGKPVTLSCSQTLNHNVMYWYQQKSSQAPKLLFHYYDKDFNNEADTPDNFQSRRPNTSFCFLDIRSPGLGDTAMYLCATSQRTGVDSPLHFGNGTRLTVT.